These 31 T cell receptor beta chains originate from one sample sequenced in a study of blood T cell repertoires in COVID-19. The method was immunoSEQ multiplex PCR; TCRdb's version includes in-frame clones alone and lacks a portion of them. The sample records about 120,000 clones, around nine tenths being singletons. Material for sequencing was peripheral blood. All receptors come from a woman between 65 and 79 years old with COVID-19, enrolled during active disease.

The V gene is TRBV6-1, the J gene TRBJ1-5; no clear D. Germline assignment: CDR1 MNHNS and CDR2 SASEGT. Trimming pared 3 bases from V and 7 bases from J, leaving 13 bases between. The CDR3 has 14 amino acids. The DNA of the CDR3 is TGTGCCAGCAGTGAGGCGGGTGAACGGCAGCCCCAGCATTTT. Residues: CASSEAGERQPQHF.

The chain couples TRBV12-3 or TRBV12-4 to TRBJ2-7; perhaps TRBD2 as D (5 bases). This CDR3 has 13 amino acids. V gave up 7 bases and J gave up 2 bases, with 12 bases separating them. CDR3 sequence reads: CASTRDPPYEQYF. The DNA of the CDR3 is TGTGCCAGCACCCGGGATCCCCCCTACGAGCAGTACTTC.

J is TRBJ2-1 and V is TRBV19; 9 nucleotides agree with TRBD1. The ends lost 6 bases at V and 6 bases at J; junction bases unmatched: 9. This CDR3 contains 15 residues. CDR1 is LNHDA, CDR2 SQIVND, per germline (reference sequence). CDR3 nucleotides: TGTGCCAGTAGCCGCTGGGGACAGGGAGGCAATGAGCAGTTCTTC. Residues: CASSRWGQGGNEQFF. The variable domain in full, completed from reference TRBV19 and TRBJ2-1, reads DGGITQSPKYLFRKEGQNVTLSCEQNLNHDAMYWYRQDPGQGLRLIYYSQIVNDFQKGDIAEGYSVSREKKESFPLTVTSAQKNPTAFYLCASSRWGQGGNEQFFGPGTRLTVL.

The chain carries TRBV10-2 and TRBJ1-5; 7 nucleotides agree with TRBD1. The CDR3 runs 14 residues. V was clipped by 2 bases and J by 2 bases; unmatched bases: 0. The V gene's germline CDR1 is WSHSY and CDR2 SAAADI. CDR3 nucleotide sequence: TGCGCCAGCAGTGAGACAGGGGGCAATCAGCCCCAGCATTTT. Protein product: CASSETGGNQPQHF.

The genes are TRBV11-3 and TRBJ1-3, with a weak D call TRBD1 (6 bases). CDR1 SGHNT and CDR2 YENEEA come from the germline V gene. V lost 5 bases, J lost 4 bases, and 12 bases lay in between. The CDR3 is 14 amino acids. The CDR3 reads CASSQTGSGNTIYF. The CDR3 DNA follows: TGTGCCAGCAGCCAAACAGGGAGCGGAAACACCATATATTTT.

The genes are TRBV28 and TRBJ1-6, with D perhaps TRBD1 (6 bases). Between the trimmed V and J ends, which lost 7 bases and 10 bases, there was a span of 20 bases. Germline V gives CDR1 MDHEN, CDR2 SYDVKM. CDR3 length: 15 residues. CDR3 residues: CASTPPWGLGSPLHF. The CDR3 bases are TGTGCCAGCACCCCCCCTTGGGGGCTAGGCTCACCCCTCCACTTT.

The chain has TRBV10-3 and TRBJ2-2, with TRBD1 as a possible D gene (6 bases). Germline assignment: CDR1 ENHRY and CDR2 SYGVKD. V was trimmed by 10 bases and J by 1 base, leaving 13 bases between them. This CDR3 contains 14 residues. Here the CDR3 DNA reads TGTGCCACCGGACAGCTTTTGAACACCGGGGAGCTGTTTTTT. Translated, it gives CATGQLLNTGELFF.

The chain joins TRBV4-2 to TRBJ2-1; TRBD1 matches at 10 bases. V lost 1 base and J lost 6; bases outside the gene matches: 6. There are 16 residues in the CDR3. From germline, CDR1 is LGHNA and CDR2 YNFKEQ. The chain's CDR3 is CASSQVRTGGLNEQFF. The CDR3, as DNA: TGTGCCAGCAGCCAAGTCCGGACAGGGGGGCTCAATGAGCAGTTCTTC.

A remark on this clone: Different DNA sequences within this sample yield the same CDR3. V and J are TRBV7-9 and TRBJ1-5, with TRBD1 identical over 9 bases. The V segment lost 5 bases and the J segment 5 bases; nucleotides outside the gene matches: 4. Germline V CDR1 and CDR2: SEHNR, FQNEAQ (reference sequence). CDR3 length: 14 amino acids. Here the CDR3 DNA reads TGTGCCAGCAGCCCCGACAGGGGGGATCAGCCCCAGCATTTT. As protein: CASSPDRGDQPQHF.

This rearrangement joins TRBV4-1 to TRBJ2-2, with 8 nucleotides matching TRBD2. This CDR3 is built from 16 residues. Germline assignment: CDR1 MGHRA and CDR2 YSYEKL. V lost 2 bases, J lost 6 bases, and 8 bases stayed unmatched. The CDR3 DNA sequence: TGCGCCAGCAGCCAAAATACCGGGGGGGCGTCCGGGGAGCTGTTTTTT. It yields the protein CASSQNTGGASGELFF.

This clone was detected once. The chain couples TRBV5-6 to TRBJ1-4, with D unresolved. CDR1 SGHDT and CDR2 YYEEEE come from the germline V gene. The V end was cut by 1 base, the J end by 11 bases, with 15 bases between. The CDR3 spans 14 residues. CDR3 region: CASSLRSGRGKLFF. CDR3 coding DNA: TGTGCCAGCAGCTTGAGGTCAGGTCGTGGCAAACTGTTTTTT.

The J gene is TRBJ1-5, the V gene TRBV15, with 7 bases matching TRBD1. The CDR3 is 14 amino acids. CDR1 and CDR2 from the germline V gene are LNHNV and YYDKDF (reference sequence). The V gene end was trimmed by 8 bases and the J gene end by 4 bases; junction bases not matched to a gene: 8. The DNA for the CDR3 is TGTGCCACCCACCCGGGACAGAGTAATCAGCCCCAGCATTTT. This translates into CATHPGQSNQPQHF.

This CDR3 is CASSGRGGFEEAFF. The CDR3 DNA reads as TGTGCCAGCAGCGGAAGAGGGGGCTTCGAGGAAGCTTTCTTT. This chain joins TRBV7-6 and TRBJ1-1, with TRBD1 matching over 7 bases. With V trimmed by 5 bases and J by 8 bases, 11 bases remained unmatched. Looked up from germline, CDR1 is SGHVS and CDR2 is FNYEAQ. The CDR3 covers 14 residues.

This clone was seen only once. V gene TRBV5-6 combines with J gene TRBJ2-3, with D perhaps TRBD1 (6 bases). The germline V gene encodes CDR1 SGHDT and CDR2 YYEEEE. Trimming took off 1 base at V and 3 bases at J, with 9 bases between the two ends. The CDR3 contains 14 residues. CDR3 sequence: CASSLIQGTDTQYF. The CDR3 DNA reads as TGTGCCAGCAGCTTGATACAGGGAACAGATACGCAGTATTTT. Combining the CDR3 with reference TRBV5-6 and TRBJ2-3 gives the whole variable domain DAGVTQSPTHLIKTRGQQVTLRCSPKSGHDTVSWYQQALGQGPQFIFQYYEEEERQRGNFPDRFSGHQFPNYSSELNVNALLLGDSALYLCASSLIQGTDTQYFGPGTRLTVL.

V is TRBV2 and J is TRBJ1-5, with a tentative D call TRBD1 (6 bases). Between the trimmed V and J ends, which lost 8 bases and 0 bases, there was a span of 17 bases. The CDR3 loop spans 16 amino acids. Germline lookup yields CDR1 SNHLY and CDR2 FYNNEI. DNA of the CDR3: TGTGCCAGCTCTCTCGAGGGGGTGGTTAGCAATCAGCCCCAGCATTTT. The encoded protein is CASSLEGVVSNQPQHF.

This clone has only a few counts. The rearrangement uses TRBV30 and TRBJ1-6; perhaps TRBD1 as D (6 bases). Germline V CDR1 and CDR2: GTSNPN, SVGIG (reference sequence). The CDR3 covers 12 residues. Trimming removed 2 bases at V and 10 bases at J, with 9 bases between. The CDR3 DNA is TGTGCCTGGAGTACAGGGTTCTCACCCCTCCACTTT. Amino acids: CAWSTGFSPLHF.

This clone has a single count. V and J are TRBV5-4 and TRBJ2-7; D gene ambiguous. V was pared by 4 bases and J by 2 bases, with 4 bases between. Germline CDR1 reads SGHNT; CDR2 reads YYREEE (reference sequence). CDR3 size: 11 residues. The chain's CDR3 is CASSTTYEQYF. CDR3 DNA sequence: TGTGCCAGCAGCACAACCTACGAGCAGTACTTC.

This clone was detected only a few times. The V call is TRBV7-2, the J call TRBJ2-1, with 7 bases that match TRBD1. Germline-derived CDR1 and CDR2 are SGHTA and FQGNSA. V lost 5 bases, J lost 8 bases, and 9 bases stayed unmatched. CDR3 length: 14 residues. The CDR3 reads CASSPDRARDEQFF. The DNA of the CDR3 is TGTGCCAGCAGCCCAGACAGGGCTCGAGATGAGCAGTTCTTC.

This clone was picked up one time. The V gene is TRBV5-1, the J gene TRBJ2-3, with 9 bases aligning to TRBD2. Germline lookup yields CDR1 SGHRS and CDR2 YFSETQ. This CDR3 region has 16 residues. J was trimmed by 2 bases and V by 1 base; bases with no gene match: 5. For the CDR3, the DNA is TGCGCCAGCAGCTTGCTAGCGGGGAGTGTCACAGATACGCAGTATTTT. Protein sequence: CASSLLAGSVTDTQYF.

CDR3 DNA sequence: TGTGCCAGCAGTTGGACGAACAGGGCAGGGGAGCTGTTTTTT. Translation: CASSWTNRAGELFF. The genes are TRBV11-2 and TRBJ2-2; D is possibly TRBD1 (6 bases). Germline CDR1 SGHAT, CDR2 FQNNGV. The CDR3 loop spans 14 amino acids. The ends were cut back, 6 bases at V and 8 bases at J, with 16 bases in the middle.

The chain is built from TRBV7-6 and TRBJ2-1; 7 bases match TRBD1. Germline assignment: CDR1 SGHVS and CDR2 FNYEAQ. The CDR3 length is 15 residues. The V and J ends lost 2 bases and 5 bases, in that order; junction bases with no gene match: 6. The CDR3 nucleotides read TGTGCCAGCAGCTTAACAGGGACAGAGAACAATGAGCAGTTCTTC. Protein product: CASSLTGTENNEQFF.

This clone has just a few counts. CDR3 sequence (DNA): TGTGCCAGCAGCAGTCCGGGACAGGGCTCCTACGAGCAGTACTTC. Residues: CASSSPGQGSYEQYF. V and J are TRBV7-8 and TRBJ2-7, with 9 positions matching TRBD1. V gave up 5 bases and J gave up 0 bases; unmatched junction bases: 5. Germline lookup yields CDR1 SGHVS and CDR2 FQNEAQ. CDR3 size: 15 residues.

CDR3 residues: CATSGQGSYNQPQHF. The CDR3 bases are TGTGCCACCAGTGGCCAGGGATCTTATAATCAGCCCCAGCATTTT. V gene TRBV24-1 combines with J gene TRBJ1-5; possibly TRBD1 for D (5 bases). Germline CDR1 reads KGHDR; CDR2 reads SFDVKD. V was clipped by 5 bases and J by 4 bases, with 14 bases between them. The CDR3 spans 15 residues.

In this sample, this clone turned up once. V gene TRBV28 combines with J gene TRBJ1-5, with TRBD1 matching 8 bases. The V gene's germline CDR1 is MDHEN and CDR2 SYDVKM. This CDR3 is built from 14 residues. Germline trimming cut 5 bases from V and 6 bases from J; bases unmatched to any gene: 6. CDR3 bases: TGTGCCAGCAGTCCAGGGGGCGCGATTCAGCCCCAGCATTTT. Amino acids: CASSPGGAIQPQHF. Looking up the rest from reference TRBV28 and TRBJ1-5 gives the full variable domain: DVKVTQSSRYLVKRTGEKVFLECVQDMDHENMFWYRQDPGLGLRLIYFSYDVKMKEKGDIPEGYSVSREKKERFSLILESASTNQTSMYLCASSPGGAIQPQHFGDGTRLSIL.

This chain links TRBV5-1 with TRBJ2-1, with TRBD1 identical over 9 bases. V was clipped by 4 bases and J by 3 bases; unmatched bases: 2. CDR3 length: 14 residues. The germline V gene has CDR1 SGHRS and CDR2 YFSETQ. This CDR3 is CASSLDRGYNEQFF. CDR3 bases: TGCGCCAGCAGCCTGGACAGGGGCTACAATGAGCAGTTCTTC.

The CDR3 DNA sequence: TGTGCCACCAGCAGAGATAACTCAAGGAGGGAGACCCAGTACTTC. Its translation is CATSRDNSRRETQYF. The rearrangement uses TRBV15 and TRBJ2-5, with D tentatively TRBD2 (5 bases). The germline V and J ends were trimmed by 0 bases and 5 bases, with 13 bases remaining between them. Germline values: CDR1 LNHNV, CDR2 YYDKDF (reference sequence). CDR3 length equals 15 residues.

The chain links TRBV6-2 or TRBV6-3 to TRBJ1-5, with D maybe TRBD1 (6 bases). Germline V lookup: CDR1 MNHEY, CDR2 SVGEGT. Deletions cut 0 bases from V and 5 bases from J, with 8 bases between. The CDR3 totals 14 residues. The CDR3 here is CASSYSGGDQPQHF. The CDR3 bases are TGTGCCAGCAGTTACTCAGGGGGGGATCAGCCCCAGCATTTT.

The CDR3 DNA reads as TGTGCCAGCAGCCAATCGCGAGACAGGATCAACGAGCAGTACTTC. Amino acid sequence: CASSQSRDRINEQYF. The gene calls are TRBV16 and TRBJ2-7, with a tentative D call TRBD1 (6 bases). Between the trimmed V and J ends, which lost 0 bases and 5 bases, there was a span of 14 bases. The CDR3 runs to 15 residues. Germline values: CDR1 KGHSY, CDR2 FQNENV.

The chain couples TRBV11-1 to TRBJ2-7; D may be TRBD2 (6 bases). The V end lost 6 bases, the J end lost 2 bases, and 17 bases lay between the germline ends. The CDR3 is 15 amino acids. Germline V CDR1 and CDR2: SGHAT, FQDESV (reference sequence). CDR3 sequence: CASRTTGGSTYEQYF. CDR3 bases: TGTGCCAGCAGGACGACCGGAGGGTCGACCTACGAGCAGTACTTC.

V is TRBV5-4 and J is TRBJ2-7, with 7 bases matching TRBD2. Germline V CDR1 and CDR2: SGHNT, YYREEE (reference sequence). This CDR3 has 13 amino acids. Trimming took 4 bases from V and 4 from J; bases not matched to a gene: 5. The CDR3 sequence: CASSTGTKYEQYF. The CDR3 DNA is TGTGCCAGCAGCACCGGGACTAAATACGAGCAGTACTTC.

DNA of the CDR3: TGTGCCAGTAGTATAGGGAGGCAGCAAGAGACCCAGTACTTC. Encoded protein: CASSIGRQQETQYF. The chain uses TRBV19 and TRBJ2-5; D may be TRBD2 (5 bases). Germline assignment: CDR1 LNHDA and CDR2 SQIVND (reference sequence). Trimming left V 1 base short and J 2 bases short, with 8 bases between. The CDR3 loop spans 14 amino acids.